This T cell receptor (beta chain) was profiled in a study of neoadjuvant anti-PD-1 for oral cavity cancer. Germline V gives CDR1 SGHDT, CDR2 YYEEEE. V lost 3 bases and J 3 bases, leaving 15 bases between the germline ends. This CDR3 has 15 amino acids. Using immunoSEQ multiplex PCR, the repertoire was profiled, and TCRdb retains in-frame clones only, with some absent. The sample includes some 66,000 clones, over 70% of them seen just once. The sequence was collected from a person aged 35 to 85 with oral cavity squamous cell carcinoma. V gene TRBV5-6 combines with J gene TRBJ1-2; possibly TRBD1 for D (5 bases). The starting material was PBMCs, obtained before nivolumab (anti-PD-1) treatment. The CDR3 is CASSSGPEGYYGYTF. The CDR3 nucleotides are TGTGCCAGCAGCTCGGGGCCGGAGGGGTACTATGGCTACACCTTC. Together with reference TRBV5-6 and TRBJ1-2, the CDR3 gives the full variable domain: DAGVTQSPTHLIKTRGQQVTLRCSPKSGHDTVSWYQQALGQGPQFIFQYYEEEERQRGNFPDRFSGHQFPNYSSELNVNALLLGDSALYLCASSSGPEGYYGYTFGSGTRLTVV.